The rows below give T cell receptor beta chains drawn from one sample of a study of T-cell memory formation after mild COVID-19. TCRdb passed the 5' RACE reads through MiXCR, listing each CDR3 protein once. The table lists around 340,000 distinct CDR3 sequences, around 13% of them singletons. The sample taken for sequencing was PBMCs or a T cell subset sorted from them (not recorded which). The receptor source for this set is a man between 18 and 35 years old who had mild COVID-19 (a few samples of this study predate the infection). Cell type and time point are not known. Both conserved end residues are part of each CDR3.

V gene,CDR3 length,J gene,CDR3 protein
TRBV23-1,18,TRBJ2-6,CASSQSGQGASGANVLTF
TRBV11-1,14,TRBJ2-3,CASSLGRLGDTQYF
TRBV6-5,14,TRBJ1-1,CASRHRVEEGEAFF
TRBV25-1,18,TRBJ1-2,CASSELGGEFIPDYGYTF
TRBV6-1,15,TRBJ2-3,CASSEAYSRTDTQYF
TRBV29-1,11,TRBJ1-1,CSVVLVAEAFF
TRBV5-1,14,TRBJ1-1,CASSAGQAGTEAFF
TRBV6-5,15,TRBJ2-1,CASTPLPGGQNEQFF
TRBV5-5,12,TRBJ1-1,CASSSMTGYAFF
TRBV2,16,TRBJ1-6,CASSEQRDFYNSPLHF
TRBV15,18,TRBJ2-2,CATSPAATEHRNTGELFF
TRBV14,15,TRBJ2-5,CASSRNPGRGETQYF
TRBV29-1,19,TRBJ2-5,CSLRLPLGGLAAGQETQYF
TRBV3-1,15,TRBJ1-5,CASSQGSGYNQPQHF
TRBV29-1,10,TRBJ1-2,CSVGHYGYTF
TRBV9,14,TRBJ2-2,CASSSLFGTGELFF
TRBV6-1,14,TRBJ1-4,CASSDGAAREKLFF
TRBV12-5,14,TRBJ1-4,CASGLGQGNEKLFF
TRBV20-1,14,TRBJ2-7,CSAQRGTTPYEQYF
TRBV15,14,TRBJ2-5,CATSRGLARETQYF
TRBV7-2,15,TRBJ1-6,CASSPMPASNSPLHF
TRBV11-2,15,TRBJ1-1,CASRGGTGGITEAFF
TRBV7-9,17,TRBJ2-3,CASSRAPSASITDTQYF
TRBV5-1,14,TRBJ2-2,CASSVYRVPGELFF
TRBV12-3/TRBV12-4,15,TRBJ1-2,CASRHRNGGVYGYTF
TRBV4-3,15,TRBJ2-2,CASSQVPPNTGELFF
TRBV10-3,16,TRBJ2-2,CAISEISGSNTGELFF
TRBV5-1,13,TRBJ1-1,CASSSTGDTEAFF
TRBV12-3/TRBV12-4,14,TRBJ1-1,CASNIGQVNTEAFF